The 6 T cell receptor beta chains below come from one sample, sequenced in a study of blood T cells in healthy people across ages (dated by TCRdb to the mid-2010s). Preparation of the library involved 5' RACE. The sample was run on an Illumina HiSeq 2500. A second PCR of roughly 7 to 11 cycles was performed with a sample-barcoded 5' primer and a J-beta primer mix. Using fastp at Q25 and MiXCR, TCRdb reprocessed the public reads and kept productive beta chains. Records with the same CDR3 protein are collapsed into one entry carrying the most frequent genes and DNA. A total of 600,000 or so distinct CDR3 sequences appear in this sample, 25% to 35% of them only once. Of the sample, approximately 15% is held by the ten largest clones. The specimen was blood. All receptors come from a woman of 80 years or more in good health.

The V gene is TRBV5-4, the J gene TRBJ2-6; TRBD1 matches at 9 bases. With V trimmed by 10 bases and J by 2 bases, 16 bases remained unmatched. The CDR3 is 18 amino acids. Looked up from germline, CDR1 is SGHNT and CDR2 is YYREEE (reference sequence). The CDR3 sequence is CAVKEGQGFGTGANVLTF. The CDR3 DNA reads TGTGCCGTCAAGGAAGGACAGGGGTTCGGAACTGGGGCCAACGTCCTGACTTTC.

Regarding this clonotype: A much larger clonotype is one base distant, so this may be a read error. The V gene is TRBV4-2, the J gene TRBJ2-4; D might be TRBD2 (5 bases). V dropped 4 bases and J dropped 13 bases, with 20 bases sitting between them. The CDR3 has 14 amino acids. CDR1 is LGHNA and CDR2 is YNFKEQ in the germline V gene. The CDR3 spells CASSLSVSSDGQYF. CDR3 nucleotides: TGTGCCAGCAGCCTCTCCGTGAGTAGCGACGGGCAGTACTTC.

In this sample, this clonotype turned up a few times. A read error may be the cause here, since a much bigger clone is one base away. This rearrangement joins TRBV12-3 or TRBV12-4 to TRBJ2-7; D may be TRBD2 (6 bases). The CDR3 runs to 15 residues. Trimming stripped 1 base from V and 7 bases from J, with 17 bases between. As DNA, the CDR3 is TGTGCCAGCAGTTTAGTTGACCGGGGCGGGAATGAGCAGTACTTC. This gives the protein CASSLVDRGGNEQYF.

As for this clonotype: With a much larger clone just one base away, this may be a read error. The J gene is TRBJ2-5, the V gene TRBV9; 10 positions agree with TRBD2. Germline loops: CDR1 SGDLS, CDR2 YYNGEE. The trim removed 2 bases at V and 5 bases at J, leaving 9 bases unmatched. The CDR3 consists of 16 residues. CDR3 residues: CASSVLQRGGRETQYF. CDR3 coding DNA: TGTGCCAGCAGCGTTCTCCAGCGGGGGGGCCGGGAGACCCAGTACTTC. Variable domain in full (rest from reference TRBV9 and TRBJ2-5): DSGVTQTPKHLITATGQRVTLRCSPRSGDLSVYWYQQSLDQGLQFLIQYYNGEERAKGNILERFSAQQFPDLHSELNLSSLELGDSALYFCASSVLQRGGRETQYFGPGTRLLVL.

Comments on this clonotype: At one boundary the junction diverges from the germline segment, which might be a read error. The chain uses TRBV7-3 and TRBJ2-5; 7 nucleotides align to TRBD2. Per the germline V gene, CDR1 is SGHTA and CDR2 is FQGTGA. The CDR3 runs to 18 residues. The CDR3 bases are TGTGACAGCAGCTCGAACCCCCCTACTAGCGCGATAAACAATGAGCAGTACTTC. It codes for CDSSSNPPTSAINNEQYF.

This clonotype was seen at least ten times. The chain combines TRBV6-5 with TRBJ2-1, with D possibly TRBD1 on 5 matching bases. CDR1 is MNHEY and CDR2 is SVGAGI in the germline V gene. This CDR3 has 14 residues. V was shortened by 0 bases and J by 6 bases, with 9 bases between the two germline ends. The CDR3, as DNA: TGTGCCAGCAGTTACTCGTGGCAGGGCAATGAGCAGTTCTTC. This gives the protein CASSYSWQGNEQFF.